Listed here are 31 T cell receptor beta chains from one sample, sequenced in a study of T-cell reconstitution after alpha-beta-depleted transplantation in children. It was with unique molecular identifiers that the TCRbeta library was prepared. TCRdb reprocessed the PCR reads with MiXCR, giving one entry per CDR3 protein. The sample records hundreds of thousands of distinct CDR3 sequences, 20% to 25% being singletons. The sample in question was PBMCs, mostly from graft donor cells, obtained 360 days after TCRalphabeta/CD19-depleted stem cell transplant. Receptors originate from a boy less than two years old who had a stem cell transplant for acute myeloid leukemia, so the T cells may come from the graft donor.

The chain joins TRBV20-1 to TRBJ2-3, with D perhaps TRBD1 (6 bases). Germline-derived CDR1 and CDR2 are DFQATT and SNEGSKA (reference sequence). V was trimmed by 6 bases and J by 4 bases, leaving 14 bases between them. The length of the CDR3 is 13 residues. As DNA, the CDR3 is TGCAGTGCGGAAGATCACAGGGCAGATACGCAGTATTTT. Translated, it gives CSAEDHRADTQYF.

This clonotype was observed many times. The V and J genes are TRBV20-1 and TRBJ2-7; D possibly corresponds to TRBD2 (6 bases). Germline V gives CDR1 DFQATT, CDR2 SNEGSKA (reference sequence). The CDR3 totals 16 residues. V lost 1 base and J 1 base, leaving 17 bases between the germline ends. The CDR3: CSARVLHPAGSYEQYV. DNA of the CDR3: TGCAGTGCTAGAGTGCTACACCCCGCGGGATCCTACGAGCAGTACGTC.

This clonotype was counted ten times or more. The chain uses TRBV20-1 and TRBJ2-7, with D unclear. V was trimmed by 0 bases and J by 0 bases, leaving 9 bases between them. CDR1 DFQATT and CDR2 SNEGSKA come from the germline V gene (reference sequence). The CDR3 runs to 14 residues. CDR3 loop: CSARDLGSSYEQYV. As DNA, the CDR3 is TGCAGTGCTAGAGATCTTGGCAGCTCCTACGAGCAGTACGTC.

The chain carries TRBV6-2 or TRBV6-3 and TRBJ2-7, with TRBD1 matching over 7 bases. Per the germline V gene, CDR1 is MNHEY and CDR2 is SVGEGT. Trimming at V came to 4 bases and at J to 9 bases, leaving 24 bases not matched to a gene. The CDR3 has 18 residues. CDR3 DNA sequence: TGTGCCAGCAGTTTTCGTCGGGGACAGCGGTGGATCGGGTGGAGGCAGTACTTC. Protein product: CASSFRRGQRWIGWRQYF.

This clonotype was recorded once. A read error may be the cause here, since a much bigger clone is one base away. The chain combines TRBV2 with TRBJ2-2, with D perhaps matching TRBD2 (5 bases). The CDR3 sequence is 13 residues long. V was clipped by 3 bases and J by 13 bases, with 15 bases between them. Germline lookup yields CDR1 SNHLY and CDR2 FYNNEI. CDR3 region: CASSDYLMRVLFF. CDR3 bases: TGTGCCAGCAGTGACTACCTGATGCGGGTGCTGTTTTTT.

This clonotype was found a few times. The V gene is TRBV4-3, the J gene TRBJ2-7; D possibly corresponds to TRBD1 (5 bases). This CDR3 comprises 15 residues. Trimming left V 1 base short and J 2 bases short, with 12 bases between. Per the germline V gene, CDR1 is LGHNA and CDR2 is YSLEER. The CDR3 region has the DNA TGCGCCAGCAGCCAAGTGCAAGGACAAACCTACGAGCAGTACTTC. This sequence encodes CASSQVQGQTYEQYF.

This clonotype was seen a few times. For the CDR3, the DNA is TGCAGTGCAGCAACTAGTAGAGGCCACTCCTACAATGAGCAGTTCTTC. Encoded protein: CSAATSRGHSYNEQFF. The genes are TRBV20-1 and TRBJ2-1; TRBD2 is a possible D gene (5 bases). With 6 bases removed from V and 0 bases from J, the gap between germline ends came to 18 bases. Germline values: CDR1 DFQATT, CDR2 SNEGSKA (reference sequence). This CDR3 spans 16 amino acids.

This clonotype has at least ten counts. V and J are TRBV6-1 and TRBJ1-2, with D possibly TRBD1 on 6 matching bases. The CDR3 sequence is 15 residues long. Germline values: CDR1 MNHNS, CDR2 SASEGT. Trimming shortened V by 4 bases and J by 4 bases, and 16 bases separated the two germline ends. The DNA for the CDR3 is TGTGCCAGCAGTGCCAAGGGACAACTCCTCTATGGCTACACCTTC. Its protein is CASSAKGQLLYGYTF.

This clonotype was recorded many times. The rearrangement uses TRBV9 and TRBJ2-3; no reliable D call. Germline assignment: CDR1 SGDLS and CDR2 YYNGEE. V was clipped by 0 bases and J by 6 bases, with 5 bases between them. This CDR3 contains 12 residues. This chain's CDR3 is CASSVEVDTQYF. DNA for the CDR3: TGTGCCAGCAGCGTAGAGGTGGATACGCAGTATTTT.

This clonotype occurred a few times. The chain couples TRBV6-6 to TRBJ2-4; D gene uncertain. This CDR3 comprises 13 residues. The germline CDR1 and CDR2 sequences are MNHNY and SVGAGI (reference sequence). V shed 4 bases and J shed 16 bases, with 20 bases lying between them. In DNA form, the CDR3 reads TGTGCCAGCAGTTTACTCGCTCCGGGCCCTACATACTTC. Translation gives CASSLLAPGPTYF.

V is TRBV7-7 and J is TRBJ2-1; D might be TRBD1 or TRBD2, each matching 5 bases. The germline V gene has CDR1 SSHAT and CDR2 FNYEAQ (reference sequence). This CDR3 contains 18 residues. V was pared by 1 base and J by 7 bases, with 23 bases between. The CDR3 nucleotides are TGTGCCAGCAGCTTAGACGGGACCGGGGCCAATGCAAGGAATGAGCAGTTCTTC. This codes for CASSLDGTGANARNEQFF.

This clonotype turned up a few times. V gene TRBV6-5 combines with J gene TRBJ1-2; 7 nucleotides align to TRBD1. Germline trimming cut 5 bases from V and 2 bases from J; bases unmatched to any gene: 11. The CDR3 is 16 amino acids. Germline V gene data show CDR1 as MNHEY and CDR2 as SVGAGI. The CDR3 DNA reads as TGTGCCAGCAGTCTTAGACAGGGAACCCCGAACTATGGCTACACCTTC. Protein: CASSLRQGTPNYGYTF.

This clonotype was recorded at least ten times. The chain carries TRBV2 and TRBJ2-3; D is possibly TRBD1 or TRBD2 (5 bases each). The CDR3 loop spans 14 amino acids. The germline V gene encodes CDR1 SNHLY and CDR2 FYNNEI. Trimming shortened V by 6 bases and J by 2 bases, and 12 bases separated the two germline ends. The CDR3 DNA is TGTGCCAGCAGCCGGGACGGCAACACAGATACGCAGTATTTT. Encoded protein: CASSRDGNTDTQYF. Full variable domain (remainder filled in from reference TRBV2 and TRBJ2-3): EPEVTQTPSHQVTQMGQEVILRCVPISNHLYFYWYRQILGQKVEFLVSFYNNEISEKSEIFDDQFSVERPDGSNFTLKIRSTKLEDSAMYFCASSRDGNTDTQYFGPGTRLTVL.

This chain connects TRBV15 to TRBJ2-2; 11 bases map to TRBD1. V lost 4 bases to trimming and J lost 6 bases; unmatched junction nucleotides: 4. The CDR3 sequence is 15 residues long. Germline CDR1 LNHNV, CDR2 YYDKDF (reference sequence). CDR3 region: CATSTGQGESGELFF. The CDR3 coding sequence is TGTGCCACCAGCACGGGACAGGGGGAATCCGGGGAGCTGTTTTTT.

This clonotype was counted only a few times. V usage is TRBV25-1 and J usage is TRBJ1-5; no clear D gene. V lost 4 bases, J lost 0 bases, and 10 bases lay in between. The CDR3 contains 15 residues. Germline V CDR1 and CDR2: MGHDK, SYGVNS. CDR3 nucleotides: TGTGCCAGCAGTGCCAGAGATGCTAGCAATCAGCCCCAGCATTTT. Its protein is CASSARDASNQPQHF.

This clonotype was detected only a few times. The gene calls are TRBV6-5 and TRBJ1-6; no firm D call. This CDR3 contains 15 residues. Germline values: CDR1 MNHEY, CDR2 SVGAGI. The V gene lost 4 bases and the J gene lost 3 bases, with 10 bases spanning the gap. CDR3 in amino acids: CASSWPSNYNSPLHF. The CDR3 nucleotides read TGTGCCAGCAGTTGGCCATCTAACTATAATTCACCCCTCCACTTT.

This clonotype has a handful of counts. J is TRBJ2-3 and V is TRBV12-3 or TRBV12-4; perhaps TRBD1 as D (5 bases). The length of the CDR3 is 12 residues. Trimming left V 6 bases short and J 9 bases short, with 13 bases between. Here the CDR3 reads CASSQDNPTQYF. CDR3 nucleotides: TGTGCCAGCAGCCAGGACAACCCAACGCAGTATTTT.

The chain carries TRBV10-1 and TRBJ2-1, with D maybe TRBD1 (5 bases). From germline, CDR1 is WNHNN and CDR2 SYGVQD (reference sequence). Trimming removed 3 bases at V and 5 bases at J, with 8 bases between. CDR3 length: 13 residues. The CDR3 coding sequence is TGCGCCAGCAGTGAACGACAGAACAATGAGCAGTTCTTC. This codes for CASSERQNNEQFF.

V and J are TRBV27 and TRBJ1-6; 9 bases agree with TRBD1. CDR1 is MNHEY, CDR2 SMNVEV, per germline (reference sequence). The CDR3 is 15 amino acids. Germline trimming cut 7 bases from V and 9 bases from J; bases unmatched to any gene: 10. This chain's CDR3 is CASTRGQGLGSPLHF. CDR3 DNA: TGTGCCAGCACCAGAGGACAGGGGTTGGGTTCACCCCTCCACTTT.

The chain recombines TRBV6-1 with TRBJ2-1; D is unclear. The CDR3 is 13 amino acids. Germline assignment: CDR1 MNHNS and CDR2 SASEGT. V shed 7 bases and J shed 3 bases, with 10 bases lying between them. The CDR3 nucleotides are TGTGCCAGCACCCCCCTGGGCTACAATGAGCAGTTCTTC. Residues: CASTPLGYNEQFF.

The CDR3 reads CATSDAQGLRETQYF. The DNA of the CDR3 is TGTGCCACCAGTGACGCACAAGGGTTACGGGAGACCCAGTACTTC. The rearrangement uses TRBV24-1 and TRBJ2-5; D unresolved. The germline gives CDR1 KGHDR, CDR2 SFDVKD. V lost 4 bases to trimming and J lost 5 bases, with 16 bases between them. This CDR3 is 15 amino acids long.

Ten or more counts support this clonotype. V is TRBV4-2 and J is TRBJ2-1; D might be TRBD1 or TRBD2, each matching 6 bases. CDR3 size: 13 residues. Trimming took 5 bases from V and 8 from J, leaving 13 bases between them. Germline values: CDR1 LGHNA, CDR2 YNFKEQ. In DNA form, the CDR3 reads TGTGCCAGCAGCGGGGGCAGGAGGGATGAGCAGTTCTTC. Protein sequence: CASSGGRRDEQFF.

This clonotype was observed a few times. Here the CDR3 reads CAISGVDRTAYEQYF. The CDR3 region has the DNA TGTGCCATCAGTGGGGTAGACAGGACGGCCTACGAGCAGTACTTC. V and J are TRBV10-3 and TRBJ2-7; D may be TRBD1 (6 bases). Between the trimmed V and J ends, which lost 4 bases and 2 bases, there was a span of 15 bases. CDR1 is ENHRY and CDR2 is SYGVKD in the germline V gene. This CDR3 is built from 15 residues.

The chain uses TRBV20-1 and TRBJ2-3, with 10 positions matching TRBD1. This CDR3 has 15 residues. V trimming: 4 bases; J trimming: 3 bases; junction bases outside the gene matches: 7. CDR1 and CDR2 (germline): DFQATT, SNEGSKA (reference sequence). Written as DNA, the CDR3 is TGCAGTGCTAAAAGACAGGGGGCGTCGACAGATACGCAGTATTTT. It is translated as CSAKRQGASTDTQYF.

This clonotype was seen ten or more times. The rearrangement joins TRBV5-1 to TRBJ2-7; possibly TRBD2 for D (5 bases). CDR3 length: 13 residues. Germline lookup yields CDR1 SGHRS and CDR2 YFSETQ. With 0 bases removed from V and 3 bases from J, the gap between germline ends came to 7 bases. The CDR3 is CASSLDRDYEQYF. The CDR3 region has the DNA TGCGCCAGCAGCTTGGACCGGGACTACGAGCAGTACTTC.

This clonotype was observed a handful of times. V is TRBV20-1 and J is TRBJ2-7, with 15 bases fitting TRBD2. Germline CDR1 and CDR2: DFQATT and SNEGSKA (reference sequence). V was pared by 5 bases and J by 2 bases, with 10 bases of the junction left unmatched. The CDR3 is 17 residues long. The CDR3 DNA follows: TGCAGTGCTCGGGGGACTAGCGGGGGGACTCCGGCCTACGAGCAGTACTTC. Amino acid sequence: CSARGTSGGTPAYEQYF.

This sequence joins TRBV12-3 or TRBV12-4 and TRBJ2-3; D uncertain. V was shortened by 5 bases and J by 6 bases, with 9 bases between the two germline ends. This CDR3 has 12 residues. CDR3 sequence: CASSPHEDTQYF. The CDR3 DNA is TGTGCCAGCAGTCCGCATGAGGATACGCAGTATTTT.

Many counts were recorded for this clonotype. The chain employs TRBV20-1 and TRBJ2-5, with 11 bases aligning to TRBD2. The trim removed 6 bases at V and 5 bases at J, leaving 8 bases unmatched. The germline V gene has CDR1 DFQATT and CDR2 SNEGSKA (reference sequence). The CDR3 contains 14 residues. In nucleotides, the CDR3 is TGCAGTGCCGTTCTAGCGGGGGGTTTGGAGACCCAGTACTTC. It encodes CSAVLAGGLETQYF.

This sequence joins TRBV24-1 and TRBJ2-5, with D perhaps matching TRBD1 (6 bases). The V end lost 10 bases, the J end lost 3 bases, and 14 bases lay between the germline ends. Germline assignment: CDR1 KGHDR and CDR2 SFDVKD. This CDR3 comprises 13 residues. CDR3 sequence (DNA): TGTGCCACAAGAGACACAGGGAAAGAGACCCAGTACTTC. This translates into CATRDTGKETQYF.

The rearrangement joins TRBV6-1 to TRBJ2-1, with TRBD1 matching over 7 bases. This CDR3 comprises 14 residues. J gave up 6 bases and V 6 bases, and 8 bases lay outside the gene matches. From germline, CDR1 is MNHNS and CDR2 SASEGT. CDR3 in DNA: TGTGCCAGCAGGGCGACAGGGAGCTTCAATGAGCAGTTCTTC. It yields the protein CASRATGSFNEQFF.

This clonotype turned up a few times. The CDR3 coding sequence is TGTGCTAGTGGTCCGGACAGTAACTACGAGCAGTACGTC. Protein product: CASGPDSNYEQYV. The V gene is TRBV12-5, the J gene TRBJ2-7; D perhaps matches TRBD1 (6 bases). CDR1 and CDR2 from the germline V gene are LGHNT and FRNRAP. Trimming removed 5 bases from V and 3 bases from J, with 11 bases in between. The CDR3 is made up of 13 amino acids.